This T cell receptor beta chain is drawn from a study of neurological immune-mediated disorders. Study-wide findings and caveats: The most TCR clonal expansion was seen in HTLV-1-associated myelopathy, and the least was seen in multiple sclerosis, which fell below healthy controls.

TCRdb independently ran MiXCR on the 5' RACE reads; one entry per CDR3 protein. There are about 14,000 distinct CDR3 sequences in the sample; roughly 13% occur only once, and 41% lies in the top ten. This clonotype was observed at least ten times. Its antigen is unidentified. CDR1 is SGHRS, CDR2 YFSETQ, per germline. V lost 5 bases, J lost 1 base, and 16 bases lay in between. CDR3 size: 15 residues. Input material: CD8+ T cells from blood. The gene calls are TRBV5-1 and TRBJ2-7, with D perhaps assigned TRBD1 or TRBD2 (5 bases each). The receptor's source is a female donor with HTLV-1-associated myelopathy (HAM/TSP). This CDR3 reads CASRVEWGLSYEQYF. CDR3 sequence (DNA): TGCGCCAGCAGAGTGGAGTGGGGGTTATCCTACGAGCAGTACTTC.